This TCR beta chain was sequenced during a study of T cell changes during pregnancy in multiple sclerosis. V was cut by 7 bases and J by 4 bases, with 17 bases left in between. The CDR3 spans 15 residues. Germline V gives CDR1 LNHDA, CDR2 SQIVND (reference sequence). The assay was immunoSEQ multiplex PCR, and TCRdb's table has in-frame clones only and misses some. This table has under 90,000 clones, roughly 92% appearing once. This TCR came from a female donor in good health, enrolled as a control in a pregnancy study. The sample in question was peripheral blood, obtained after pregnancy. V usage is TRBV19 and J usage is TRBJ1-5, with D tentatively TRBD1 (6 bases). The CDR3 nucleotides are TGTGCCAGTAAGGCGGGGGCAGGAATTAATCAGCCCCAGCATTTT. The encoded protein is CASKAGAGINQPQHF.